The subject of this entry is one TCR beta chain. Roughly 0.45 to 1 ug RNA was reverse transcribed with random hexamers. TCRdb fed the immunoSEQ multiplex PCR reads into MiXCR, producing one record per CDR3 protein. The sample yields about 120,000 distinct CDR3 sequences, less than 95% seen once. The data were taken from a study of CD8 T cells in Susac syndrome. The TCR sequence derives from a human donor in good health. The sequenced sample consisted of CD8+ T cells from PBMCs.

CDR3 DNA: TGTGCCAGCAGCGCGGGGGGAGGGAACAATCAGCCCCAGCATTTT. Protein: CASSAGGGNNQPQHF. This sequence joins TRBV9 and TRBJ1-5, with a possible D match to TRBD1 (5 bases). V was clipped by 3 bases and J by 3 bases, with 13 bases between them. From germline, CDR1 is SGDLS and CDR2 YYNGEE. The CDR3 totals 15 residues. The variable domain in full, completed from reference TRBV9 and TRBJ1-5, reads DSGVTQTPKHLITATGQRVTLRCSPRSGDLSVYWYQQSLDQGLQFLIQYYNGEERAKGNILERFSAQQFPDLHSELNLSSLELGDSALYFCASSAGGGNNQPQHFGDGTRLSIL.